This note documents a single T cell receptor (beta chain) sequence. The data originate from a study of T-cell reconstitution after alpha-beta-depleted transplantation in children. Preparation of the TCRbeta library used unique molecular identifiers. A single record per CDR3 protein comes from TCRdb applying MiXCR to the PCR reads. The table lists about 410,000 distinct CDR3 sequences, about 20% of them singletons. The germline V gene encodes CDR1 PRHDT and CDR2 FYEKMQ (reference sequence). The CDR3 runs 17 residues. V was pared by 5 bases and J by 0 bases, with 20 bases between. The starting material was PBMCs from the stem cell graft donor, obtained from the stem cell graft. The source is a human donor who donated a stem cell graft to a child with acute myeloid leukemia. The chain couples TRBV13 to TRBJ2-7; tentatively, D is TRBD1 (6 bases). In DNA, the CDR3 is TGTGCCAGCAGCCAAACCACGACAGGTCCGACCTCCTACGAGCAGTACTTC. Its translation is CASSQTTTGPTSYEQYF.